The 26 T cell receptor beta chains presented below share a single source sample, sequenced in a study of T cell clonality in common variable immunodeficiency. Study-wide findings and caveats: Fewer deletions and N-nucleotide insertions were reportedly seen in common variable immunodeficiency TCR beta sequences.

Sequencing used immunoSEQ multiplex PCR; TCRdb keeps in-frame clones, though not all of them. Its table records 7,500 to 9,500 clones. No cognate antigen is known for these TCRs. Specimen: peripheral blood mononuclear cells. The receptors were gathered from a human donor with common variable immunodeficiency.

Worth noting for this clone: From the germline J gene comes the end of the CDR3, since the read stops 3 residues before it. The chain recombines TRBV19 with TRBJ2-7; TRBD1 might be the D (5 bases). This CDR3 is built from 15 residues. The germline V gene has CDR1 LNHDA and CDR2 SQIVND (reference sequence). Trimming took off 5 bases at V and 2 bases at J, with 16 bases between the two ends. The CDR3 loop is CASSLLTDPTYEQYF. The part of the CDR3 DNA that was read is TGTGCCAGTAGTCTCCTGACAGACCCTACCTACGAG.

As to this clone: The read stops 3 residues short of the end of the CDR3; the missing end is completed from the germline J gene. The chain carries TRBV7-9 and TRBJ2-1, with TRBD1 matching over 7 bases. With V trimmed by 2 bases and J by 7 bases, 5 bases remained unmatched. The CDR3 totals 14 residues. Germline-derived CDR1 and CDR2 are SEHNR and FQNEAQ (reference sequence). The CDR3 DNA, read in part, is TGTGCCAGCAGCTTAACGACAGGGTCGAATGAG. Its translation: CASSLTTGSNE. The whole CDR3 is CASSLTTGSNEQFF.

This clone is called medium-sized based on its frequency. The missing CDR3 end, 3 residues past where the read stops, is filled in from the germline J gene. The chain uses TRBV5-1 and TRBJ1-4, with D hard to call. Germline CDR1 SGHRS, CDR2 YFSETQ. V was clipped by 0 bases and J by 4 bases, with 7 bases between them. The CDR3 is 14 residues long. Partial CDR3 DNA: TGCGCCAGCAGCTTGGGGGCGAATAATGAAAAA. This sequence encodes CASSLGANNEK. The entire CDR3 sequence reads CASSLGANNEKLFF. The full variable domain, in which reference TRBV5-1 and TRBJ1-4 provide the parts outside the CDR3, is KAGVTQTPRYLIKTRGQQVTLSCSPISGHRSVSWYQQTPGQGLQFLFEYFSETQRNKGNFPGRFSGRQFSNSRSEMNVSTLELGDSALYLCASSLGANNEKLFFGSGTQLSVL.

Incomplete CDR3 DNA: TGTGCCTGGAGTGTACAAGGTACCGACTATGGC. This codes for CAWSVQGTDYG. The complete CDR3 reads CAWSVQGTDYGYTF. The rearrangement links TRBV30 to TRBJ1-2; D gene unclear. The read comes to an end 3 residues before the CDR3 does, leaving the germline J gene to fill in the end. V lost 0 bases and J 3 bases, leaving 11 bases between the germline ends. CDR3 length: 14 residues. Germline V CDR1 and CDR2: GTSNPN, SVGIG (reference sequence).

Measured by frequency, this clone is large. The CDR3 end is not reached by the read, which stops 3 residues before it; the germline J gene fills it in. The J gene is TRBJ1-1, the V gene TRBV20-1; no reliable D call. There are 13 residues in the CDR3. Trimming took off 3 bases at V and 0 bases at J, with 8 bases between the two ends. In germline, CDR1 is DFQATT, CDR2 SNEGSKA (reference sequence). The CDR3 spells CSARRGVNTEAFF. Incomplete CDR3 DNA: TGCAGTGCTAGGCGGGGAGTGAACACTGAA.

Turning to this clone: The CDR3 end falls 3 residues outside the read, so it is completed with the germline J gene. Different DNA sequences within this sample yield the same CDR3. The chain combines TRBV18 with TRBJ2-7; the D is unclear. The germline V gene encodes CDR1 KGHSH and CDR2 LQKENI. This CDR3 has 14 residues. The V gene lost 0 bases and the J gene lost 0 bases, with 6 bases spanning the gap. CDR3 bases read: TGTGCCAGCTCACCACCGGCGGACTCCTACGAG. Translated, it gives CASSPPADSYE. The whole CDR3 sequence reads CASSPPADSYEQYF.

About this clone: With the read ending 3 residues before the CDR3 end, the germline J gene is used to fill in that end. The genes are TRBV19 and TRBJ1-5; 7 nucleotides line up with TRBD1. Germline V lookup: CDR1 LNHDA, CDR2 SQIVND (reference sequence). V lost 6 bases, J lost 0 bases, and 8 bases stayed unmatched. The CDR3 extends over 16 amino acids. CDR3 DNA, as far as it was read: TGTGCCAGTAGAGAGAAGGGGGCTATTAGCAATCAGCCC. The encoded protein is CASREKGAISNQP. The whole CDR3 region reads CASREKGAISNQPQHF.

To note about this clone: Read data end 3 residues before the CDR3 end; the end is taken from the germline J gene. This chain links TRBV6-2 or TRBV6-3 with TRBJ2-6, with D hard to call. V was pared by 0 bases and J by 12 bases, with 6 bases between. The CDR3 loop spans 12 amino acids. Germline-derived CDR1 and CDR2 are MNHEY and SVGEGT. The CDR3 bases that were read are TGTGCCAGCAGTTACTCCCAGGCCGTC. Residues: CASSYSQAV. The complete CDR3 reads CASSYSQAVLTF.

Details on this clone: The read falls 3 residues short of the CDR3 end, and the missing part is taken from the germline J gene. V is TRBV2 and J is TRBJ1-2; D might be TRBD1 (5 bases). Trimming pared 0 bases from V and 6 bases from J, leaving 8 bases between. The V gene's germline CDR1 is SNHLY and CDR2 FYNNEI. There are 13 residues in the CDR3. CDR3 region: CASSEALTDGYTF. Partial CDR3 DNA: TGTGCCAGCAGTGAAGCCCTGACAGATGGC.

A word on this clone: Coverage ceases 3 residues before the CDR3 finishes, and the germline J gene fills in the end. The chain recombines TRBV7-2 with TRBJ2-5, with 8 bases lining up with TRBD1. CDR3 length: 15 residues. The V gene's germline CDR1 is SGHTA and CDR2 FQGNSA. The J segment lost 5 bases and the V segment lost 0 bases, leaving 5 bases of the junction unmatched. The CDR3 is CASSLAAGGLETQYF. The part of the CDR3 DNA that was read is TGTGCCAGCAGCTTAGCGGCAGGGGGCCTGGAGACC.

CDR3 protein: CASSLGTRRNEKLFF. The sequenced part of the CDR3 DNA is TGTGCCAGCTCACTTGGGACTCGGCGGAATGAAAAA. This rearrangement joins TRBV18 to TRBJ1-4; a weak D match, TRBD1 (5 bases). The CDR3 extends 3 residues past the end of the read, so its final part is completed from the germline J gene. Germline assignment: CDR1 KGHSH and CDR2 LQKENI. This CDR3 has 15 residues. Trimming left V 4 bases short and J 5 bases short, with 14 bases between. Together with reference TRBV18 and TRBJ1-4, the CDR3 gives the full variable domain: NAGVMQNPRHLVRRRGQEARLRCSPMKGHSHVYWYRQLPEEGLKFMVYLQKENIIDESGMPKERFSAEFPKEGPSILRIQQVVRGDSAAYFCASSLGTRRNEKLFFGSGTQLSVL.

Worth noting for this clone: The read is 3 residues too short to cover the CDR3 end, so that end is filled in from the germline J gene. The chain carries TRBV18 and TRBJ1-5, with 7 bases identical to TRBD1. Germline CDR1 KGHSH, CDR2 LQKENI. This CDR3 is 13 amino acids long. V dropped 5 bases and J dropped 5; count of bases not matched to a gene: 3. CDR3 DNA (partial): TGTGCCAGCTCAGAAGGGGGCGATCAGCCC. Protein: CASSEGGDQP. The CDR3, in full, reads CASSEGGDQPQHF.

Judged by frequency, this clone is medium-sized. The DNA ends 3 residues before the CDR3 does, and the rest of the CDR3 is filled in from the germline J gene. The chain couples TRBV2 to TRBJ1-1, with 9 bases identical to TRBD1. V shed 7 bases, J shed 1 base, and the junction held 4 bases outside the gene matches. The CDR3 extends over 14 amino acids. CDR1 is SNHLY and CDR2 is FYNNEI in the germline V gene. CDR3 sequence: CASNTGGENTEAFF. The covered CDR3 bases are TGTGCCAGCAATACAGGGGGCGAGAACACTGAA.

With respect to this clone: The DNA ends 3 residues before the CDR3 does, and the rest of the CDR3 is filled in from the germline J gene. This chain uses TRBV30 with TRBJ2-6, with 10 bases lining up with TRBD1. Unmatched junction bases numbered 7, after V lost 8 bases and J lost 0 bases. The germline gives CDR1 GTSNPN, CDR2 SVGIG (reference sequence). This CDR3 has 16 residues. The CDR3 bases that were read are TGTGCCAGGGACAGGGGATGGGGCTCTGGGGCCAACGTC. It encodes CARDRGWGSGANV. The entire CDR3 reads CARDRGWGSGANVLTF. Looking up the rest from reference TRBV30 and TRBJ2-6 gives the full variable domain: SQTIHQWPATLVQPVGSPLSLECTVEGTSNPNLYWYRQAAGRGLQLLFYSVGIGQISSEVPQNLSASRPQDRQFILSSKKLLLSDSGFYLCARDRGWGSGANVLTFGAGSRLTVL.

On this clone: The CDR3 end is not reached by the read, which stops 3 residues before it; the germline J gene fills it in. The chain links TRBV6-4 to TRBJ1-1, with a possible D match to TRBD1 (5 bases). CDR1 and CDR2 from the germline V gene are MRHNA and SNTAGT. V was cut by 0 bases and J by 6 bases, with 14 bases left in between. The CDR3 is 15 residues long. CDR3 protein: CASSDSSQGLAEAFF. Incomplete CDR3 DNA: TGTGCCAGCAGTGACTCGAGTCAGGGCTTGGCTGAA.

In the case of this clone: Read sequence stops 3 residues before the CDR3 end, and the germline J gene provides the missing end. The J gene is TRBJ2-5, the V gene TRBV18; D not resolved. V shed 4 bases and J shed 5 bases, with 8 bases lying between them. Germline V CDR1 and CDR2: KGHSH, LQKENI. The CDR3 sequence is 12 residues long. The CDR3 DNA, read in part, is TGTGCCAGCTCACGAACTCGGGAGACC. Translating it yields CASSRTRET. The CDR3 as a whole reads CASSRTRETQYF.

This clone registers medium-sized by frequency. With the read ending 3 residues before the CDR3 end, the germline J gene is used to fill in that end. The chain links TRBV7-2 to TRBJ2-7; no clear D. V was trimmed by 0 bases and J by 2 bases, leaving 5 bases between them. Germline CDR1 is SGHTA and CDR2 is FQGNSA. This CDR3 has 13 amino acids. The CDR3 DNA, read in part, is TGTGCCAGCAGCTTAGCGCAGACCTACGAG. Translated: CASSLAQTYE. In full, the CDR3 is CASSLAQTYEQYF.

Worth noting for this clone: The DNA ends 3 residues before the CDR3 does, and the rest of the CDR3 is filled in from the germline J gene. This sequence joins TRBV2 and TRBJ1-5; 11 positions agree with TRBD1. Germline CDR1 is SNHLY and CDR2 is FYNNEI. Unmatched junction bases numbered 5, after V lost 6 bases and J lost 4 bases. This CDR3 spans 15 amino acids. The CDR3 here is CASSQGTGGNQPQHF. The DNA read from the CDR3 is TGTGCCAGCAGCCAAGGGACAGGGGGGAATCAGCCC. Looking up the rest from reference TRBV2 and TRBJ1-5 gives the full variable domain: EPEVTQTPSHQVTQMGQEVILRCVPISNHLYFYWYRQILGQKVEFLVSFYNNEISEKSEIFDDQFSVERPDGSNFTLKIRSTKLEDSAMYFCASSQGTGGNQPQHFGDGTRLSIL.

Points on this clone: The CDR3 is cut off 3 residues early in the read; its end comes from the germline J gene. The gene calls are TRBV6-2 or TRBV6-3 and TRBJ2-7; no clear D gene. CDR1 and CDR2 from the germline V gene are MNHEY and SVGEGT. The CDR3 runs to 13 residues. The germline V and J ends were trimmed by 7 bases and 0 bases, with 10 bases remaining between them. Here the CDR3 reads CASKGSPSYEQYF. The part of the CDR3 DNA that was read is TGTGCCAGCAAGGGCAGCCCCTCCTACGAG.

CDR3 DNA, as far as it was read: TGTGCCAGTAGTCTCAGAGGGGGACGGGACGAG. Translating it yields CASSLRGGRDE. The whole CDR3 sequence reads CASSLRGGRDEQYF. V is TRBV19 and J is TRBJ2-7; TRBD1 might be the D (6 bases). The read gets to within 3 residues of the CDR3 end, and the germline J gene fills in the rest. CDR1 and CDR2 (germline): LNHDA, SQIVND (reference sequence). Trimming removed 5 bases from V and 5 bases from J, with 16 bases in between. This CDR3 comprises 14 residues.

Note on this clone: The CDR3 is cut off 3 residues early in the read; its end comes from the germline J gene. The V call is TRBV18, the J call TRBJ1-1; D not certain. CDR1 is KGHSH, CDR2 LQKENI, per germline. The CDR3 has 16 residues. V was cut by 9 bases and J by 1 base, with 21 bases left in between. CDR3 in amino acids: CASRQGYEDGNTEAFF. CDR3 DNA (partial): TGTGCCAGTAGACAAGGGTACGAGGATGGGAACACTGAA.

As regards this clone: The read gets to within 3 residues of the CDR3 end, and the germline J gene fills in the rest. J is TRBJ1-4 and V is TRBV7-9, with TRBD1 as a possible D gene (6 bases). V lost 2 bases and J 7 bases, leaving 11 bases between the germline ends. The CDR3 contains 14 residues. The germline V gene encodes CDR1 SEHNR and CDR2 FQNEAQ (reference sequence). This chain's CDR3 is CASSLQGLGEKLFF. CDR3 DNA (partial): TGTGCCAGCAGCTTACAGGGGTTAGGTGAAAAA.

About this clone itself: The CDR3 is cut off 3 residues early in the read; its end comes from the germline J gene. This rearrangement joins TRBV19 to TRBJ2-3; 11 bases align to TRBD2. Germline lookup yields CDR1 LNHDA and CDR2 SQIVND (reference sequence). The CDR3 extends over 17 amino acids. Germline trimming cut 1 base from V and 6 bases from J; bases unmatched to any gene: 9. The part of the CDR3 DNA that was read is TGTGCCAGTAGTATAGTGGCTAGCGGGGGGAGCAGGGATACG. Protein sequence: CASSIVASGGSRDT. The CDR3 reads in full as CASSIVASGGSRDTQYF.

About this clone: Read data end 3 residues before the CDR3 end; the end is taken from the germline J gene. The chain has TRBV18 and TRBJ2-7, with D perhaps TRBD2 (6 bases). The CDR3 extends over 15 amino acids. With 2 bases removed from V and 0 bases from J, the gap between germline ends came to 11 bases. Germline CDR1 is KGHSH and CDR2 is LQKENI. The CDR3 bases that were read are TGTGCCAGCTCACCAGGGGCGGGGAGCTCCTACGAG. This gives the protein CASSPGAGSSYE. In full, the CDR3 reads CASSPGAGSSYEQYF.

In regard to this clone: The read ends 3 residues before the CDR3 terminus; that terminus is restored from the germline J gene. This chain uses TRBV7-2 with TRBJ2-3, with unresolved D. The germline CDR1 and CDR2 sequences are SGHTA and FQGNSA. The V gene lost 5 bases and the J gene lost 6 bases, with 12 bases spanning the gap. This CDR3 comprises 13 residues. The CDR3 bases that were read are TGTGCCAGCAGCCGCCCAGGAATGGATACG. Its translation: CASSRPGMDT. The CDR3 in full is CASSRPGMDTQYF.

The DNA read from the CDR3 is TGTGCCAGCAGGTTCCAGGAGACC. Protein product: CASRFQET. The whole CDR3 region reads CASRFQETQYF. The chain links TRBV5-5 to TRBJ2-5; D is undetermined. The CDR3 end is not reached by the read, which stops 3 residues before it; the germline J gene fills it in. This CDR3 is built from 11 residues. The V end lost 5 bases, the J end lost 5 bases, and 7 bases lay between the germline ends. Germline lookup yields CDR1 SGHKS and CDR2 YYEKEE (reference sequence).